This T cell receptor (beta chain) was obtained from a study of blood T cell repertoires in COVID-19. The CDR3 has 15 amino acids. V was cut by 4 bases and J by 8 bases, with 17 bases left in between. From germline, CDR1 is LNHDA and CDR2 SQIVND (reference sequence). Sequenced by immunoSEQ multiplex PCR; TCRdb stores in-frame clones only, minus some. The table records about 50,000 clones, around 83% of them present only once. The sequenced sample was peripheral blood. This TCR was sampled from a man aged 60 to 69 with acute or convalescent COVID-19. The chain recombines TRBV19 with TRBJ2-2, with D perhaps matching TRBD2 (6 bases). CDR3 sequence (DNA): TGTGCCAGTAGTAAACTGGGACGGGAGAAGGGGGAGCTGTTTTTT. Amino acids: CASSKLGREKGELFF.